This T cell receptor beta chain was sequenced during a study of cytomegalovirus exposure and HLA in healthy donors (dated by TCRdb to about 2017). Turning to the overall study: An earlier analysis of roughly 500 of the donors reported 250 to 300 Gb of sequence data and 117 million unique TCR beta sequences from 150 million to 200 million T cells. Approximately 330 gigabases of sequencing data and 75 million to 85 million unique TCR sequences made up an early release that covered 640 HLA-typed donors. The genetic ancestry cluster associated with self-reported Caucasian donors included around four fifths of the 398 genotyped donors. The study aimed to test whether cataloging public T cell receptors could reveal signatures of past pathogen exposure. Using immunosequencing, the study profiled T cell repertoires from some 670 subjects and related those repertoires to cytomegalovirus serostatus. A separate validation cohort of 100 to 150 different subjects was used in addition to the roughly 670-subject first cohort. High-throughput TCR immunosequencing, statistical association of individual TCRs with disease status, and machine learning were combined to predict cytomegalovirus infection status. In a later analysis, previously published TCR beta repertoires from hundreds of donors were re-analyzed and high-resolution HLA genotyping was added so that TCR occurrence patterns could be studied. The later analysis used no new phenotypic data to find candidate immune exposures, relying instead on TCR beta sequences and their occurrence across donors. An earlier analysis of around 540 of the donors applied high-throughput TCR beta sequencing to assess whether each TCR beta V gene segment acted as functional or pseudogenic. Alongside the repertoire data, information on donor age, sex, ethnicity and CMV serostatus was compiled. In a later genetic analysis, genome-wide SNP genotypes for 398 of the 666 donors were used, and that subset was treated as a discovery cohort. All discovery cohort repertoires had been generated on a single sequencing platform. HLA typing covered class I and class II loci at four-digit resolution. Typing coverage differed by locus: A, B, C, DRB1 and DQB1 were typed in roughly 620-640 donors, DQA1 in about 550, DPA1 in roughly 590, and DPB1 in 400 to 490. A handful of DR-DQ haplotypes were handled as single units for association and clustering because linkage in the cohort was strong. On average, around 240,000 unique TCR beta nucleotide sequences were sequenced per donor among about 400 genotyped donors of the cohort, with 15% to 20% of those sequences being non-productive.

Trimming at the junction amounts to 2 bases on V and 3 bases on J, and the germline ends lie 12 bases apart. The CDR3 goes from the cysteine to the phenylalanine over 15 residues. Here the CDR3 DNA is all that survives: 45 bases in frame from base 1. Looking up the germline V gene (reference sequence) yields CDR1 PRHDT and CDR2 FYEKMQ. The cohort consisted of approximately 690 healthy bone marrow donors. At the time of sampling, all cohort members were nominally healthy, though unrecorded immune exposures were likely present. The donor tested CMV seronegative and was one of the 352 seronegative cohort members. Each donor provided a peripheral blood sample, and peripheral blood mononuclear cells were used for TCR beta sequencing. The Qiagen DNeasy Blood Extraction Kit was used to extract genomic DNA from the blood cell samples. Comment on this clone: Its binding antigen is unknown. Nothing much larger sits one base from this clone, and base qualities are not available.

Libraries came from the immunoSEQ multiplex PCR assay. For the multiplex PCR, a mixture combining 60 forward primers for TCR Vbeta segments and 13 reverse primers for TCR Jbeta segments was used. The CDR3 region of rearranged TCR beta genes was amplified from genomic DNA by a multiplex PCR assay. Amplified TCR beta libraries were sequenced as 87-base-pair reads on the Illumina HiSeq System. Processing in the source paper ran as follows. A later analysis counted tens of millions of unique TCR beta chains across the 666 repertoires, and 10 million to 12 million of these chains were shared by at least two donors. To remove PCR and sequencing errors, raw reads were error-corrected and collapsed into unique sequences using a nearest-neighbor algorithm that merged closely related sequences. CDR3 sequences were aligned to IMGT reference sequences to assign V, D and J gene segments. For a sequence to be retained, a match of at least six nucleotides to both a V gene segment and a J gene segment was required. Rearrangements were called productive when the CDR3 lacked stop codons and stayed in frame with V and J; all others were non-productive. Following IMGT convention, CDR3 was defined as the stretch from the second conserved V-encoded cysteine to the conserved J-encoded phenylalanine. The earlier analysis of some 600 of the donors excluded sequences that lacked an unambiguous match to a single V gene segment. An earlier analysis of roughly 590 of the donors called V segments functional above 56.7% productive rearrangements and segregating when the between-donor standard deviation exceeded 5%. A statistical classification framework was built to diagnose cytomegalovirus status from the catalog of TCR beta chain sequences. In a later analysis, V and J genes were assigned by comparing TCR nucleotide sequences against IMGT/GENE-DB human TR gene sequences. In a later analysis, CDR3 sequences and most-parsimonious VDJ recombination scenarios were assigned using the TCRdist pipeline. In a later analysis, every TCR beta chain was defined by the combination of its CDR3 amino acid sequence and its V-gene family, and reads without a unique V-gene family were dropped. A later analysis removed several hundred highly shared, low-generation-probability nucleotide sequences to deal with suspected cross-contamination and a sequencing artifact. A later analysis calculated a clonal expansion index for each public chain from normalized within-repertoire ranks of inferred template counts. In a later analysis, generation probabilities were computed with a VDJ recombination model fitted to out-of-frame rearrangements, and the resulting probabilities were checked against IGoR. A later analysis scored TCR-TCR, TCR-HLA and TCR-CMV co-occurrence with hypergeometric tests, applying a repertoire-size bias correction to TCR pairs. False discovery rates were estimated in a later analysis by permuting HLA or CMV assignments 20 times. A later analysis grouped co-occurring TCRs with DBSCAN, adding TCRdist sequence similarity when clustering within HLA-allele-positive subsets. Co-occurrence clustering excluded repertoires with fewer than 30,000 or more than 120,000 public chains, plus five with anomalous nucleotide sharing. Here the immuneACCESS table is served through TCRdb, limited to in-frame sequences with V and J called. Missing clones are a known gap in these copies; in checked studies unresolved V genes cover under half, and the rest lacks a known reason. That table gives V, J and clone size, and the DNA gave D and trimming. The sample table records roughly 180,000 clones; roughly 80% of these occur just once. The ten largest clones take up about 0.8% of the sample.

General study outcomes and caveats: For the cohort, immune exposure information was limited to CMV serostatus. Linkage disequilibrium might explain the correlated functional status among segregating V segments, but an unknown experimental factor could not be excluded. In a later analysis, TCR association rates were found to vary across HLA loci, with the most associated TCRs seen for DRB1 alleles and the fewest for HLA-C alleles. Roughly uniform sequencing depth across donors was assumed in presence/absence analyses, although this assumption may not hold. In the study, roughly 160 TCR beta chains were listed as associated with cytomegalovirus. Most CMV-associated TCR beta chains appeared to be HLA-restricted in a later analysis, and the HLA associations seemed to be driven largely by CMV exposure. Specific HLA alleles were associated with 16,951 TCR beta sequences at a false discovery rate of 0.05 in a later analysis. Because counts were too low, 15 or so rarely observed V segments, including chromosome 9 orphons, were excluded from the earlier analysis of around 640 of the donors. In vitro tests confirmed that three of the cytomegalovirus-associated TCR beta chains recognize cytomegalovirus antigens. Several of the top co-occurrence clusters appeared to be linked to parvovirus B19, influenza, CMV and Epstein-Barr virus, according to a later analysis. Most TCR sequences were observed very rarely across donors, whereas some public TCRs were present in many individuals. Compared with the 666-donor mean, donors in an Asian-associated ancestry cluster had fewer N-insertions in productive TCRs, according to a later genetic analysis. When HLA alleles, especially DR and DQ, strongly co-occurred, TCR associations were difficult to assign to individual alleles. A further reported finding was that TCR beta sequences accurately predicted the HLA-A and HLA-B alleles for most subjects in the first cohort. A cluster of highly shared sequence variants was judged likely to be a technical artifact of the sequencing pipeline. Cytomegalovirus status was reported to be diagnosed by the classifier with high specificity and sensitivity in both the original and validation cohorts. V-gene and J-gene trimming of TCR beta chains was associated with a missense DCLRE1C variant in a later genetic analysis, and the association was replicated in an independent cohort. In an earlier analysis of some 540 of the donors, most TCR beta V segments appeared in productive rearrangements about 87% or about 30% of the time, broadly matching IMGT annotations. The authors suggested that the approach could potentially be extended to other disease states and immunological phenotypes. Because some donors lacked HLA typing at each locus, the association tests relied only on the typed subset. A later analysis found that HLA-associated TCR beta chains were more clonally expanded and had lower generation probabilities than equally common non-associated chains. Because the 87-base-pair reads could not distinguish some IMGT-functional V segments, including TRBV6-2 and TRBV6-3, those segments were excluded. This cohort had only TCR beta chains sequenced, and the lack of alpha or paired-chain data limited which features could be detected.

The TCR sequence derives from a woman between 18 and 30 years old in good health and CMV-seronegative. The sequence is built from TRBV13 and TRBJ2-3; TRBD2 is possibly the D segment (6 matching bases). The sequencing input was PBMCs. The CDR3 protein is CASSLRGRSTDTQYF. The DNA sequence reads TGTGCCAGCAGCTTACGGGGGAGGTCGACAGATACGCAGTATTTT.